What follows are 32 T cell receptor beta chains derived from one specimen sequenced in a study of radiotherapy plus CTLA-4 blockade in lung cancer. The method was immunoSEQ multiplex PCR; TCRdb's version includes in-frame clones alone and lacks a portion of them. The table lists 86,000 or so clones, over 70% of them singletons. Sequences were derived from peripheral blood, sampled from a patient treated with radiotherapy plus ipilimumab. These receptors were obtained from a human donor with non-small cell lung cancer who had a partial response to radiotherapy plus ipilimumab. Some clones in this sample may be carry-over from other donors' samples.

The chain carries TRBV5-1 and TRBJ2-7; TRBD2 aligns across 9 bases. After removal of 4 bases from V and 4 bases from J, the junction contained 3 bases not matched to a gene. This CDR3 comprises 13 residues. In germline, CDR1 is SGHRS, CDR2 YFSETQ. The CDR3 is CASSPSGEYEQYF. DNA for the CDR3: TGCGCCAGCAGCCCTAGCGGGGAATACGAGCAGTACTTC.

The chain combines TRBV5-1 with TRBJ2-7, with D tentatively TRBD1 (6 bases). Between the trimmed V and J ends, which lost 5 bases and 2 bases, there was a span of 14 bases. Germline CDR1 is SGHRS and CDR2 is YFSETQ. This CDR3 is built from 14 residues. The CDR3, as DNA: TGCGCCAGCAGTACACAGGGTGAGACCTACGAGCAGTACTTC. It encodes CASSTQGETYEQYF.

CDR3 sequence reads: CASSLGSGGRTYEQYF. The CDR3, as DNA: TGTGCCAGCAGCTTAGGTTCCGGGGGTAGGACCTACGAGCAGTACTTC. The chain combines TRBV11-2 with TRBJ2-7; the D gene is possibly TRBD2 (6 bases). The germline V gene has CDR1 SGHAT and CDR2 FQNNGV. The CDR3 runs to 16 residues. V was clipped by 1 base and J by 2 bases, with 15 bases between them.

This clone was counted only a few times. The genes are TRBV29-1 and TRBJ2-3; 8 bases fit TRBD1. Trimming removed 5 bases from V and 1 base from J; junction bases left unmatched: 2. Germline CDR1 is SQVTM and CDR2 is ANQGSEA. The CDR3 totals 13 residues. CDR3 in amino acids: CSVSQGGTDTQYF. The CDR3 DNA reads as TGCAGCGTTTCACAGGGGGGCACAGATACGCAGTATTTT.

The count of this clone is one. J is TRBJ2-7 and V is TRBV4-2; TRBD1 matches at 10 bases. The V gene's germline CDR1 is LGHNA and CDR2 YNFKEQ. Losses at the gene ends were 7 bases for V and 2 bases for J; bases not matched to a gene: 8. This CDR3 spans 15 amino acids. CDR3 residues: CASTHRQGAPYEQYF. CDR3 DNA sequence: TGTGCCAGCACCCACCGACAGGGGGCCCCCTACGAGCAGTACTTC.

The V call is TRBV29-1, the J call TRBJ2-6; D is unclear. The CDR3 spans 13 residues. Germline V gene data show CDR1 as SQVTM and CDR2 as ANQGSEA. V lost 5 bases, J lost 4 bases, and 9 bases lay in between. CDR3 in amino acids: CSVSRSGANVLTF. For the CDR3, the DNA is TGCAGCGTTAGCAGGTCCGGGGCCAACGTCCTGACTTTC.

As regards this clone: The sample has other DNA sequences that encode this CDR3 too. The chain couples TRBV9 to TRBJ2-2; D not certain. Trimming pared 0 bases from V and 2 bases from J, leaving 5 bases between. CDR3 length: 14 amino acids. Germline assignment: CDR1 SGDLS and CDR2 YYNGEE. CDR3 loop: CASSVASNTGELFF. The DNA for the CDR3 is TGTGCCAGCAGCGTAGCCTCTAACACCGGGGAGCTGTTTTTT.

This clone has a single count. The chain uses TRBV4-1 and TRBJ2-3, with 10 bases aligning to TRBD1. The CDR3 contains 17 residues. Looked up from germline, CDR1 is MGHRA and CDR2 is YSYEKL. V gave up 2 bases and J gave up 1 base; unmatched junction bases: 6. The CDR3 DNA reads TGCGCCAGCAGCCAACCGGGACAGGGGTCCGGCACAGATACGCAGTATTTT. This gives the protein CASSQPGQGSGTDTQYF.

This clone was counted a single time. V is TRBV11-2 and J is TRBJ2-1; TRBD1 agrees at 10 bases. V lost 4 bases to trimming and J lost 6 bases; unmatched junction nucleotides: 3. This CDR3 is built from 14 residues. CDR1 is SGHAT and CDR2 is FQNNGV in the germline V gene. The CDR3 DNA is TGTGCCAGCAGCTGGACAGGGGGTAGCAATGAGCAGTTCTTC. This sequence encodes CASSWTGGSNEQFF.

This chain connects TRBV6-6 to TRBJ1-2; 11 bases are shared with TRBD1. In germline, CDR1 is MNHNY, CDR2 SVGAGI (reference sequence). The V and J ends lost 6 bases and 5 bases, in that order; junction bases with no gene match: 5. The CDR3 loop spans 14 amino acids. CDR3 coding DNA: TGTGCCAGCAGCCGGGACAGGGGGGGGTATGGCTACACCTTC. Its translation is CASSRDRGGYGYTF.

This clone has only a few counts. This chain links TRBV9 with TRBJ2-7, with 13 positions matching TRBD2. The CDR3 consists of 16 residues. CDR1 SGDLS and CDR2 YYNGEE come from the germline V gene. The trim removed 0 bases at V and 4 bases at J, leaving 4 bases unmatched. DNA of the CDR3: TGTGCCAGCAGCGTAGGACCGACTAGCGGGGGGTACGAGCAGTACTTC. Translating gives CASSVGPTSGGYEQYF.

This clone was counted a single time. The rearrangement uses TRBV6-1 and TRBJ1-2, with D possibly matching TRBD1 (5 bases). Trimming stripped 1 base from V and 2 bases from J, with 14 bases between. The germline CDR1 and CDR2 sequences are MNHNS and SASEGT. The CDR3 extends over 16 amino acids. The CDR3 bases are TGTGCCAGCAGTGAAGTCAGGGTGAGGAACAACTATGGCTACACCTTC. It codes for CASSEVRVRNNYGYTF.

J is TRBJ2-5 and V is TRBV5-4; D not certain. V was shortened by 5 bases and J by 5 bases, with 13 bases between the two germline ends. Germline values: CDR1 SGHNT, CDR2 YYREEE (reference sequence). This CDR3 is built from 13 residues. CDR3 sequence: CASRPRLGETQYF. In DNA form, the CDR3 reads TGTGCCAGCAGACCTCGACTTGGGGAGACCCAGTACTTC. Based on the CDR3 plus reference TRBV5-4 and TRBJ2-5, the full variable domain is ETGVTQSPTHLIKTRGQQVTLRCSSQSGHNTVSWYQQALGQGPQFIFQYYREEENGRGNFPPRFSGLQFPNYSSELNVNALELDDSALYLCASRPRLGETQYFGPGTRLLVL.

V usage is TRBV30 and J usage is TRBJ1-5; maybe TRBD1 (5 bases). CDR3 size: 13 residues. V was trimmed by 0 bases and J by 6 bases, leaving 9 bases between them. Germline CDR1 GTSNPN, CDR2 SVGIG (reference sequence). The CDR3, as DNA: TGTGCCTGGAGTGTAGGGGTCGCTCAGCCCCAGCATTTT. It translates to CAWSVGVAQPQHF. Full variable domain (rest looked up from reference TRBV30 and TRBJ1-5): SQTIHQWPATLVQPVGSPLSLECTVEGTSNPNLYWYRQAAGRGLQLLFYSVGIGQISSEVPQNLSASRPQDRQFILSSKKLLLSDSGFYLCAWSVGVAQPQHFGDGTRLSIL.

This chain links TRBV28 with TRBJ2-7; 7 positions agree with TRBD1. The CDR3 is 14 amino acids. The germline CDR1 and CDR2 sequences are MDHEN and SYDVKM. Unmatched junction bases numbered 11, after V lost 6 bases and J lost 6 bases. CDR3 sequence reads: CASSLSRPGGEQYF. As DNA, the CDR3 is TGTGCCAGCAGCTTGTCGCGTCCAGGGGGCGAGCAGTACTTC.

The J gene is TRBJ1-5, the V gene TRBV18; no firm D call. The V and J ends lost 3 bases and 3 bases respectively, with 6 bases between them. Germline CDR1 is KGHSH and CDR2 is LQKENI. CDR3 length: 13 amino acids. The CDR3 DNA reads TGTGCCAGCTCACCGGACTACAATCAGCCCCAGCATTTT. Its translation: CASSPDYNQPQHF.

The chain has TRBV7-2 and TRBJ1-2; D is undetermined. The CDR3 is 14 amino acids. V shed 1 base and J shed 1 base, with 7 bases lying between them. In germline, CDR1 is SGHTA, CDR2 FQGNSA. The CDR3 loop reads CASSLVAVNYGYTF. The CDR3 bases are TGTGCCAGCAGCTTAGTGGCGGTTAACTATGGCTACACCTTC.

The chain employs TRBV18 and TRBJ1-5, with D possibly TRBD1 on 5 matching bases. The CDR3 loop spans 13 amino acids. Trimming took 6 bases from V and 5 from J, leaving 11 bases between them. Germline assignment: CDR1 KGHSH and CDR2 LQKENI. The CDR3 sequence: CASSSWGDQPQHF. CDR3 nucleotide sequence: TGTGCCAGCTCGAGCTGGGGGGATCAGCCCCAGCATTTT.

The V call is TRBV6-6, the J call TRBJ1-5, with D perhaps matching TRBD1 (6 bases). CDR3 length: 16 residues. V dropped 6 bases and J dropped 6 bases, with 21 bases sitting between them. Germline CDR1 reads MNHNY; CDR2 reads SVGAGI (reference sequence). CDR3 bases: TGTGCCAGCAGGGCTCGGGCAGGGGATCCCGTTCAGCCCCAGCATTTT. Its protein product is CASRARAGDPVQPQHF.

This clone was picked up a small number of times. DNA for the CDR3: TGTGCCAGTAGGGTTCAGGGTATTGGAAACACCATATATTTT. It codes for CASRVQGIGNTIYF. The rearrangement joins TRBV19 to TRBJ1-3; possibly TRBD1 for D (5 bases). V shed 6 bases and J shed 3 bases, with 12 bases lying between them. The CDR3 runs 14 residues. CDR1 is LNHDA, CDR2 SQIVND, per germline (reference sequence).

The chain recombines TRBV5-1 with TRBJ1-1, with D possibly matching TRBD1 (5 bases). Germline CDR1 and CDR2: SGHRS and YFSETQ. The V gene lost 3 bases and the J gene lost 1 base, with 13 bases spanning the gap. The CDR3 length is 15 residues. This CDR3 reads CASSSLSQGNTEAFF. Written as DNA, the CDR3 is TGCGCCAGCAGCTCCCTTTCGCAGGGGAACACTGAAGCTTTCTTT.

The J gene is TRBJ2-1, the V gene TRBV15, with 7 nucleotides matching TRBD2. Per the germline V gene, CDR1 is LNHNV and CDR2 is YYDKDF (reference sequence). This CDR3 is built from 19 residues. Trimming took 2 bases from V and 4 from J; bases not matched to a gene: 17. The CDR3 region is CATSRQGGGGRGRYNEQFF. DNA for the CDR3: TGTGCCACCAGCAGACAGGGAGGTGGCGGGAGAGGTCGGTACAATGAGCAGTTCTTC. Full variable domain (missing parts from reference TRBV15 and TRBJ2-1): DAMVIQNPRYQVTQFGKPVTLSCSQTLNHNVMYWYQQKSSQAPKLLFHYYDKDFNNEADTPDNFQSRRPNTSFCFLDIRSPGLGDTAMYLCATSRQGGGGRGRYNEQFFGPGTRLTVL.

The chain carries TRBV6-1 and TRBJ1-1, with D perhaps TRBD1 (6 bases). V lost 4 bases and J 1 base, leaving 10 bases between the germline ends. The CDR3 length is 14 residues. Germline CDR1 and CDR2: MNHNS and SASEGT. For the CDR3, the DNA is TGTGCCAGCAGTGTCGGCAGGGGGAACACTGAAGCTTTCTTT. It is translated as CASSVGRGNTEAFF.

This clone was counted a few times. The chain is built from TRBV28 and TRBJ1-1; TRBD1 is a possible D gene (6 bases). This CDR3 comprises 15 residues. Trimming left V 6 bases short and J 0 bases short, with 14 bases between. Germline CDR1 and CDR2: MDHEN and SYDVKM. Here the CDR3 reads CASSIDRKMNTEAFF. The CDR3 bases are TGTGCCAGCAGCATTGACAGGAAGATGAACACTGAAGCTTTCTTT.

V gene TRBV28 combines with J gene TRBJ1-2; no reliable D call. V was cut by 2 bases and J by 4 bases, with 11 bases left in between. There are 14 residues in the CDR3. Germline V lookup: CDR1 MDHEN, CDR2 SYDVKM. CDR3 nucleotide sequence: TGTGCCAGCAGTTTAATTGCAGTTCCCTATGGCTACACCTTC. Translation: CASSLIAVPYGYTF.

This chain links TRBV9 with TRBJ1-3; 8 bases are a match to TRBD1. After removal of 3 bases from V and 7 bases from J, the junction contained 6 bases not matched to a gene. Germline values: CDR1 SGDLS, CDR2 YYNGEE. CDR3 length: 14 residues. CDR3 sequence: CASSAQTGANTIYF. The CDR3 DNA is TGTGCCAGCAGCGCCCAGACAGGGGCGAACACCATATATTTT.

This clone was recorded once. V is TRBV7-2 and J is TRBJ2-4; 8 positions agree with TRBD2. Germline assignment: CDR1 SGHTA and CDR2 FQGNSA. The CDR3 contains 17 residues. The V and J ends lost 6 bases and 1 base, in that order; junction bases with no gene match: 11. The CDR3, as DNA: TGTGCCAGCAGACGAAGCGGGGGACTCGGGGCCAAAAACATTCAGTACTTC. Its protein product is CASRRSGGLGAKNIQYF.

The chain couples TRBV12-5 to TRBJ2-5; 8 nucleotides align to TRBD1. CDR1 and CDR2 from the germline V gene are LGHNT and FRNRAP. Trimming at V came to 8 bases and at J to 0 bases, leaving 8 bases not matched to a gene. The CDR3 runs to 15 residues. DNA for the CDR3: TGTGCTAGTACGATCGCAGGGGGCCACCAAGAGACCCAGTACTTC. This translates into CASTIAGGHQETQYF. Complete variable domain (other parts from reference TRBV12-5 and TRBJ2-5): DARVTQTPRHKVTEMGQEVTMRCQPILGHNTVFWYRQTMMQGLELLAYFRNRAPLDDSGMPKDRFSAEMPDATLATLKIQPSEPRDSAVYFCASTIAGGHQETQYFGPGTRLLVL.

This clone has a handful of counts. Other DNA sequences from this sample encode an identical CDR3 as well. The chain is built from TRBV7-9 and TRBJ1-6; D not resolved. Looked up from germline, CDR1 is SEHNR and CDR2 is FQNEAQ (reference sequence). This CDR3 spans 12 amino acids. V dropped 1 base and J dropped 11 bases, with 6 bases sitting between them. The CDR3, as DNA: TGTGCCAGCAGCTTAGGGCTGCCACCCCTCCACTTT. This gives the protein CASSLGLPPLHF.

V is TRBV11-2 and J is TRBJ2-5; TRBD2 aligns across 10 bases. This CDR3 has 16 amino acids. The germline V gene has CDR1 SGHAT and CDR2 FQNNGV. The V gene end was trimmed by 1 base and the J gene end by 5 bases; junction bases not matched to a gene: 7. For the CDR3, the DNA is TGTGCCAGCAGCTTAGGCGGTAGCGGGGGGTTTGAGACCCAGTACTTC. Amino acid sequence: CASSLGGSGGFETQYF.

The chain employs TRBV15 and TRBJ2-1, with D possibly TRBD2 on 6 matching bases. The CDR3 covers 13 residues. The ends were cut back, 9 bases at V and 4 bases at J, with 13 bases in the middle. Germline assignment: CDR1 LNHNV and CDR2 YYDKDF (reference sequence). In DNA form, the CDR3 reads TGTGCCACGGGGGAGGTAGGGTACAATGAGCAGTTCTTC. It is translated as CATGEVGYNEQFF. Filled out from reference TRBV15 and TRBJ2-1, the complete variable domain reads DAMVIQNPRYQVTQFGKPVTLSCSQTLNHNVMYWYQQKSSQAPKLLFHYYDKDFNNEADTPDNFQSRRPNTSFCFLDIRSPGLGDTAMYLCATGEVGYNEQFFGPGTRLTVL.

This chain uses TRBV11-3 with TRBJ2-3; D remains ambiguous. Germline loops: CDR1 SGHNT, CDR2 YENEEA. The CDR3 extends over 14 amino acids. V was clipped by 5 bases and J by 3 bases, with 12 bases between them. In DNA form, the CDR3 reads TGTGCCAGCAGCCCTGGCGGCGCGACAGATACGCAGTATTTT. Encoded protein: CASSPGGATDTQYF. The whole variable domain, remainder taken from reference TRBV11-3 and TRBJ2-3, is EAGVVQSPRYKIIEKKQPVAFWCNPISGHNTLYWYLQNLGQGPELLIRYENEEAVDDSQLPKDRFSAERLKGVDSTLKIQPAELGDSAVYLCASSPGGATDTQYFGPGTRLTVL.